This TCR beta chain is from a study of blood T cell repertoires in COVID-19 (TCRdb year 2020). Notes on the research overall: The collaborator samples originated in the United States, Italy and Spain and spanned the acute and convalescent phases of COVID-19. The prospective study material was composed of cDNA or gDNA derived from T cells, B-cell-depleted T cells, or PBMCs. Deeply sampled blood TCRbeta repertoires from subjects exposed to, actively infected with, or recovered from COVID-19 were included in the dataset. A freely available public database, intended as a resource for researchers studying the immune response to SARS-CoV-2, is where the repertoires were released. The samples were drawn from two sources: the first 160 participants of the ongoing ImmuneRACE study, and 950 to 1,500 subjects contributed by 6 global collaborators. The sample metadata nearly always contained a de-identified subject ID, COVID-19 status, age in years and sex. Where HLA class I and class II types were available, the types were taken from metadata supplied by the sample provider, not from assay-based typing. Beyond this particular receptor, the publication reports: The amount of clinical and demographic metadata varied by source and participant and was provided uncurated.

TCRbeta CDR3 regions were amplified from genomic DNA by means of the immunoSEQ Assay, a bias-controlled multiplex PCR. Per the original workflow: The number of nucleated cells in each sample was estimated by amplification of reference gene primers within the assay. To quantify the absolute abundance of each unique TCRbeta CDR3 rearrangement, sequence reads were collapsed and filtered. For each sample, productive Simpson clonality was calculated by taking the square root of Simpson's diversity index across productive rearrangements. TCRdb took over this immuneACCESS table, retaining in-frame rearrangements with V and J assigned. Such tables are incomplete; in checked studies, under half of the missing clones stem from an unresolved V gene, and the remainder is unexplained. The DNA was the basis for D and trimming; V, J and clone size are from that table. The sample contains around 69,000 clones, 84% of them found a single time. The ten most abundant clones make up 8.8% of the sample.

Reading the germline V gene gives CDR1 MDHEN and CDR2 SYDVKM. Reading from cysteine to phenylalanine, the CDR3 counts 14 amino acids. Just the 42-base CDR3 DNA is kept, in frame starting at base 1. V is pared back by 3 bases and J by 1 base, with 9 bases lying between the germline termini. Collaborating institutions collected whole blood in K2EDTA tubes following their own protocols. For TCRbeta analysis, collaborators shipped samples in one of three forms: frozen whole blood, isolated PBMCs, or DNA extracted from either of those sample types. This clone was seen just once. This receptor's antigen is unknown. Nothing much larger sits one base from this clone, and base qualities are not available.

This receptor chain uses TRBV28 and TRBJ2-5; D gene: possibly TRBD1, on 5 matching bases. This clonotype was obtained from a man aged 50-59 years with active COVID-19. Sequencing was carried out using peripheral blood. The CDR3 region reads CASSLAGPQETQYF. The nucleotide sequence reads as follows: TGTGCCAGCAGTTTGGCAGGGCCCCAAGAGACCCAGTACTTC.